Below, one TCR beta chain is given with its context. Its antigen is not known. The sample is drawn from a study of T-cell reconstitution after alpha-beta-depleted transplantation in children. The study's findings and limits: Reports say that about two months after transplant, the alpha-beta T cells came out of several hundred graft clones that had expanded.

Trimming removed 1 base from V and 14 bases from J, with 9 bases in between. The CDR3 extends over 11 amino acids. Germline CDR1 reads SEHNR; CDR2 reads FQNEAQ (reference sequence). A TCRbeta library incorporating unique molecular identifiers was prepared. TCRdb re-analysed the PCR reads in MiXCR, keeping a single row per CDR3 protein. The repertoire holds about 350,000 distinct CDR3 sequences, about 16% seen once, with around 41% in the top ten. The TCR was taken from a male patient aged 2-10 years who had a stem cell transplant for acute lymphoblastic leukemia, so the T cells may come from the graft donor. Here the sequenced sample was PBMCs, mostly from graft donor cells, taken 360 days after TCRalphabeta/CD19-depleted stem cell transplant. V and J are TRBV7-9 and TRBJ2-1; D is perhaps TRBD1 (5 bases). This CDR3 is CASSLVGLKFF. The CDR3 DNA reads TGTGCCAGCAGCTTAGTGGGGCTCAAGTTCTTC.